The 14 T cell receptor beta chains presented below share a single source sample, sequenced in a study of T cell responses to AZD1222 COVID-19 vaccine. The repertoire was sequenced with immunoSEQ multiplex PCR; TCRdb's copy has only in-frame clones and lacks some. Found here are around 150,000 clones, roughly 85% of them singletons; the top ten hold 7.9%. Source: peripheral blood, taken 28 days after the second dose of the MenACWY control vaccine. The source is an adult who received the MenACWY meningococcal vaccine as a control.

As regards this clone: One end of the junction does not line up with germline, which may come from a read error. The genes are TRBV7-7 and TRBJ1-5; D ambiguous. This CDR3 spans 15 amino acids. Germline V CDR1 and CDR2: SSHAT, FNYEAQ (reference sequence). The CDR3 coding sequence is TGTGCTAGCAGCCGCCCAACGGATAGCAATCAGCCCCAGCATTTT. Amino acids: CASSRPTDSNQPQHF.

This chain uses TRBV6-5 with TRBJ1-1; D is unresolved. V dropped 5 bases and J dropped 2 bases, with 6 bases sitting between them. The CDR3 covers 12 residues. CDR1 is MNHEY, CDR2 SVGAGI, per germline. CDR3 sequence: CASSRTNTEAFF. DNA for the CDR3: TGTGCCAGCAGTAGGACCAACACTGAAGCTTTCTTT.

The chain carries TRBV2 and TRBJ2-7; the match to TRBD1 covers 8 bases. The germline CDR1 and CDR2 sequences are SNHLY and FYNNEI. This CDR3 region has 12 residues. Trimming took 6 bases from V and 6 from J; bases not matched to a gene: 4. CDR3 sequence: CASSGDRGEQYV. The DNA for the CDR3 is TGTGCCAGCAGCGGCGACAGGGGCGAGCAGTACGTC.

The CDR3, as DNA: TGTGCCAGCAGCTTCGATGCGGGCACCGGGGAGCTGTTTTTT. It yields the protein CASSFDAGTGELFF. The chain has TRBV7-9 and TRBJ2-2; D is perhaps TRBD2 (5 bases). Germline loops: CDR1 SEHNR, CDR2 FQNEAQ (reference sequence). V lost 3 bases and J lost 4, with 9 bases in between. The length of the CDR3 is 14 residues.

The genes are TRBV2 and TRBJ2-4; 7 nucleotides match TRBD1. The germline gives CDR1 SNHLY, CDR2 FYNNEI. There are 16 residues in the CDR3. J gave up 0 bases and V 6 bases, and 8 bases lay outside the gene matches. For the CDR3, the DNA is TGTGCCAGCAGGAGAGGGACAGCCCGAGCCAAAAACATTCAGTACTTC. This encodes CASRRGTARAKNIQYF.

The rearrangement joins TRBV24-1 to TRBJ1-2; 8 bases line up with TRBD1. CDR1 and CDR2 (germline): KGHDR, SFDVKD. The CDR3 spans 17 residues. Trimming cost V 4 bases and J 1 base; bases outside gene matches: 10. The CDR3 nucleotides read TGTGCCACCAGTGACCAGACAGGGGAAGGCGGTAACTATGGCTACACCTTC. Its protein is CATSDQTGEGGNYGYTF.

Of note for this clone: One end of the junction fails to match germline, which may point to a read error. V gene TRBV7-3 combines with J gene TRBJ2-5; 9 bases line up with TRBD1. CDR3 length: 14 residues. Germline V gives CDR1 SGHTA, CDR2 FQGTGA. The CDR3 reads CASSLTGGLETQYF. CDR3 nucleotides: TGTGCCAGCAGTTTAACAGGGGGCTTAGAGACCCAGTACTTC. Full variable domain (rest looked up from reference TRBV7-3 and TRBJ2-5): GAGVSQTPSNKVTEKGKYVELRCDPISGHTALYWYRQSLGQGPEFLIYFQGTGAADDSGLPNDRFFAVRPEGSVSTLKIQRTERGDSAVYLCASSLTGGLETQYFGPGTRLLVL.

The chain carries TRBV25-1 and TRBJ1-1; 7 bases are a match to TRBD1. Trimming took 6 bases from V and 10 from J; bases not matched to a gene: 8. CDR3 length equals 12 residues. Germline loops: CDR1 MGHDK, CDR2 SYGVNS. The CDR3 DNA reads TGTGCCAGCAGATACGTAACAGGGGCAGCTTTCTTT. Its protein is CASRYVTGAAFF.

This chain joins TRBV7-2 and TRBJ1-3; D unresolved. Trimming shortened V by 1 base and J by 3 bases, and 7 bases separated the two germline ends. The CDR3 length is 14 residues. Germline loops: CDR1 SGHTA, CDR2 FQGNSA. The CDR3 region has the DNA TGTGCCAGCAGCTTAGGAGGCATTGGAAACACCATATATTTT. Translated: CASSLGGIGNTIYF.

There are a few counts of this clone. The chain uses TRBV2 and TRBJ1-2, with D uncertain. The CDR3 covers 16 residues. Germline V gives CDR1 SNHLY, CDR2 FYNNEI. The V end was cut by 5 bases, the J end by 0 bases, with 16 bases between. The DNA for the CDR3 is TGTGCCAGCAGTCCTAGAGTTGGTCCAGCTAACTATGGCTACACCTTC. Its protein is CASSPRVGPANYGYTF.

The V gene is TRBV18, the J gene TRBJ1-4, with 9 nucleotides matching TRBD1. This CDR3 spans 14 amino acids. Germline CDR1 KGHSH, CDR2 LQKENI. After removal of 6 bases from V and 8 bases from J, the junction contained 7 bases not matched to a gene. The DNA for the CDR3 is TGTGCCAGCTCCCACAGGGGGCTGGGAGAAAAACTGTTTTTT. Protein sequence: CASSHRGLGEKLFF.

The chain couples TRBV5-1 to TRBJ2-5, with TRBD2 identical over 12 bases. CDR1 is SGHRS, CDR2 YFSETQ, per germline. The CDR3 contains 16 residues. The trim removed 0 bases at V and 4 bases at J, leaving 4 bases unmatched. The CDR3 sequence is CASSLGTSGGRETQYF. The CDR3 bases are TGCGCCAGCAGCTTGGGTACTAGCGGGGGGAGAGAGACCCAGTACTTC.

V is TRBV28 and J is TRBJ1-5, with 7 bases matching TRBD1. There are 13 residues in the CDR3. Unmatched junction bases numbered 8, after V lost 8 bases and J lost 7 bases. Per germline, CDR1 MDHEN and CDR2 SYDVKM. In DNA, the CDR3 is TGTGCCAGCGAGGGGGCAGGGTTACAGCCCCAGCATTTT. This translates into CASEGAGLQPQHF.

The chain recombines TRBV4-1 with TRBJ2-4; D uncertain. The V end was cut by 0 bases, the J end by 0 bases, with 6 bases between. Germline CDR1 is MGHRA and CDR2 is YSYEKL. The length of the CDR3 is 15 residues. CDR3 residues: CASSQDLGAKNIQYF. The CDR3 nucleotides read TGCGCCAGCAGCCAAGATCTAGGAGCCAAAAACATTCAGTACTTC.